The present TCR beta chain was sequenced within a study of CD8 T cells in ankylosing spondylitis. The CDR3 covers 15 residues. Trimming pared 0 bases from V and 7 bases from J, leaving 16 bases between. Germline V gives CDR1 SGHTA, CDR2 FQGNSA. One entry per CDR3 protein, called by TCRdb with MiXCR from the 5' RACE reads. This sample has around 230,000 distinct CDR3 sequences; over 7% occur once, and the top ten carry around 4.4%. This TCR derives from a female donor with ankylosing spondylitis or in good health (not recorded which). The specimen sequenced was blood, either unsorted or a sorted T cell fraction (not recorded which). The chain carries TRBV7-2 and TRBJ2-7, with D maybe TRBD2 (5 bases). The CDR3 DNA reads TGTGCCAGCAGCTTAGCAAGCGGAAATTCCAGAGAGCAGTACTTC. It specifies CASSLASGNSREQYF.